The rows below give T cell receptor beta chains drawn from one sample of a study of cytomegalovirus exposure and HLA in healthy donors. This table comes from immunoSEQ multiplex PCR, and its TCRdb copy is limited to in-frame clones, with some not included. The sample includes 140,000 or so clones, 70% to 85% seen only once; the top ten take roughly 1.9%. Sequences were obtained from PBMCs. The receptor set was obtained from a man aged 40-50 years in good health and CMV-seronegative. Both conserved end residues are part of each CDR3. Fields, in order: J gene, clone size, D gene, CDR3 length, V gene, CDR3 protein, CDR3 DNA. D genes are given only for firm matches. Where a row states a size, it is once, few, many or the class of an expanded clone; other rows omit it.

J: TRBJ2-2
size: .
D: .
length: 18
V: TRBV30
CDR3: CAWNEKRVRWGDTGELFF
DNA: TGTGCCTGGAACGAGAAGCGGGTCCGATGGGGGGACACCGGGGAGCTGTTTTTT

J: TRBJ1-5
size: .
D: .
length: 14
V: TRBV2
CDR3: CASSEIGGNQPQHF
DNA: TGTGCCAGCAGTGAAATCGGGGGAAATCAGCCCCAGCATTTT

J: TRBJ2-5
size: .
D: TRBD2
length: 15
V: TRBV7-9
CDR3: CASSVLGTIQETQYF
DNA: TGTGCCAGCAGCGTCCTAGGGACTATACAAGAGACCCAGTACTTC

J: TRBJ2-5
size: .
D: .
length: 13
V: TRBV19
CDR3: CASSMGAWETQYF
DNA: TGTGCCAGTAGTATGGGGGCATGGGAGACCCAGTACTTC

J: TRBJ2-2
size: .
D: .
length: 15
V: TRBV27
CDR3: CASSFIPMRSGELFF
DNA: TGTGCCAGCAGTTTTATCCCTATGCGATCCGGGGAGCTGTTTTTT

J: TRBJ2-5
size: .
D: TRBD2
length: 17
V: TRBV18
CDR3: CASSPPGGPWSQETQYF
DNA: TGTGCCAGCTCACCGCCGGGGGGGCCATGGTCCCAAGAGACCCAGTACTTC

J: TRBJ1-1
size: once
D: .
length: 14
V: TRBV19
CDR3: CASSIPGMNTEAFF
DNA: TGTGCCAGTAGTATCCCGGGGATGAACACTGAAGCTTTCTTT

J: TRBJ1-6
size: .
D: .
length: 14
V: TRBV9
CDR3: CASSPGGANSPLHF
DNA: TGTGCCAGCAGCCCGGGGGGGGCTAATTCACCCCTCCACTTT

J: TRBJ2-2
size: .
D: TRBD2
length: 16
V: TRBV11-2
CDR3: CASTEWGGGRTGELFF
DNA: TGTGCCAGCACCGAATGGGGGGGAGGGCGCACCGGGGAGCTGTTTTTT

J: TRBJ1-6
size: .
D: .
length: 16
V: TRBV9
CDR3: CASSVDRDYYNSPLHF
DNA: TGTGCCAGCAGCGTAGACAGGGACTACTATAATTCACCCCTCCACTTT

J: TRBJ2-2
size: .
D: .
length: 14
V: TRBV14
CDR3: CASSQGRGAGELFF
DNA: TGTGCCAGCAGCCAAGGCAGGGGGGCCGGGGAGCTGTTTTTT

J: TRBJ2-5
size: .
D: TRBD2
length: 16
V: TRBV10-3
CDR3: CAISESDSGGQETQYF
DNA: TGTGCCATCAGTGAGTCGGATAGCGGGGGCCAAGAGACCCAGTACTTC

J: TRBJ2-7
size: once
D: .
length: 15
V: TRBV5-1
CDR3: CASSLSPGTSYEQYF
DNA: TGCGCCAGCAGCTTGAGTCCGGGAACAAGCTACGAGCAGTACTTC

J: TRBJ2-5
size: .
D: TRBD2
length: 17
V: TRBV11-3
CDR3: CASSSTTSGGAVETQYF
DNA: TGTGCCAGCAGCTCTACTACTAGCGGGGGGGCTGTAGAGACCCAGTACTTC

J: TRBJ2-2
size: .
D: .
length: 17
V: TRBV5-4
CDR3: CASSLGGRGGGTGELFF
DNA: TGTGCCAGCAGCTTAGGGGGCCGGGGAGGCGGCACCGGGGAGCTGTTTTTT

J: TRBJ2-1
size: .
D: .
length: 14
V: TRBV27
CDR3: CASSPRGTYNEQFF
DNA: TGTGCCAGCAGTCCCAGGGGTACCTACAATGAGCAGTTCTTC

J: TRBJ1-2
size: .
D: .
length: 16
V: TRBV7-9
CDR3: CASSLAPTQSGYGYTF
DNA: TGTGCCAGCAGCTTAGCGCCCACCCAGTCGGGCTATGGCTACACCTTC

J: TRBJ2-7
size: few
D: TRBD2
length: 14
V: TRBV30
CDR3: CAWSEGTSPYEQYF
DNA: TGTGCCTGGAGTGAGGGGACTAGCCCCTACGAGCAGTACTTC

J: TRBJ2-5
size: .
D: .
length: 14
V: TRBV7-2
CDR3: CASSRRAQGRTQYF
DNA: TGTGCCAGCAGCCGCCGGGCCCAGGGGAGGACCCAGTACTTC

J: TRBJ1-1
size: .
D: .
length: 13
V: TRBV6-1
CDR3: CASRGQMNTEAFF
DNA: TGTGCCAGCCGAGGACAGATGAATACTGAAGCTTTCTTT

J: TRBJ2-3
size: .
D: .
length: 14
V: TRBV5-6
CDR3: CASSLSPGTDTQYF
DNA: TGTGCCAGCAGCTTGTCCCCCGGTACAGATACGCAGTATTTT

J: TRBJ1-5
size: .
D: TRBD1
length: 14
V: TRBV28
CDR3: CASSGQGVSLSQHF
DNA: TGTGCCAGCAGCGGACAGGGGGTTTCTTTGTCCCAGCATTTT

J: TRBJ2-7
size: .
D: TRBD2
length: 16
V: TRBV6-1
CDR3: CASSEVEASGALEQYF
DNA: TGTGCCAGCAGTGAAGTGGAGGCTAGCGGAGCCCTGGAGCAGTACTTC

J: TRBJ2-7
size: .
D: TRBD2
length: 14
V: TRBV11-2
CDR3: CASSLDLAVYEQYF
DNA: TGTGCCAGCAGCTTAGACCTAGCGGTCTACGAGCAGTACTTC

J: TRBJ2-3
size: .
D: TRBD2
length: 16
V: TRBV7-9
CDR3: CASSRGGGGDTDTQYF
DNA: TGTGCCAGCAGCCGCGGGGGGGGAGGTGACACAGATACGCAGTATTTT

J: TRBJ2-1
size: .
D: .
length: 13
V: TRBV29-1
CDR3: CSVGTHTGGEQFF
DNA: TGCAGCGTCGGGACCCATACCGGAGGGGAGCAGTTCTTC

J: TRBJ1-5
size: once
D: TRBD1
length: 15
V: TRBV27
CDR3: CASSLGTGGNQPQHF
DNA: TGTGCCAGCAGTTTAGGGACAGGGGGCAATCAGCCCCAGCATTTT

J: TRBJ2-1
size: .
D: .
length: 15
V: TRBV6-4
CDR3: CASSVWGGPYNEQFF
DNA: TGTGCCAGCAGTGTCTGGGGGGGCCCCTACAATGAGCAGTTCTTC

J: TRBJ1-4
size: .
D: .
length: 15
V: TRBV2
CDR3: CASNIKEGFDEKLFF
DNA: TGTGCCAGCAACATAAAGGAGGGGTTTGACGAAAAACTGTTTTTT

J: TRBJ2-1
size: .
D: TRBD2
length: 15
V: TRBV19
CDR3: CASTSGTSGHNEQFF
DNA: TGTGCCAGTACCTCGGGGACTAGCGGGCACAATGAGCAGTTCTTC

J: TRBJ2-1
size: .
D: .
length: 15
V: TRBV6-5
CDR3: CASRHPTEAYNEQFF
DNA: TGTGCCAGCAGACACCCGACAGAGGCGTACAATGAGCAGTTCTTC

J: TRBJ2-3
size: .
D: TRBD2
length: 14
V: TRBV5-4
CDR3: CASSTGLAGDTQYF
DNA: TGTGCCAGCAGCACGGGACTAGCGGGAGATACGCAGTATTTT

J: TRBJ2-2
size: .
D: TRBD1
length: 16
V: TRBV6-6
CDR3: CASSSTGVGDTGELFF
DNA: TGTGCCAGCAGTTCGACAGGGGTCGGTGACACCGGGGAGCTGTTTTTT